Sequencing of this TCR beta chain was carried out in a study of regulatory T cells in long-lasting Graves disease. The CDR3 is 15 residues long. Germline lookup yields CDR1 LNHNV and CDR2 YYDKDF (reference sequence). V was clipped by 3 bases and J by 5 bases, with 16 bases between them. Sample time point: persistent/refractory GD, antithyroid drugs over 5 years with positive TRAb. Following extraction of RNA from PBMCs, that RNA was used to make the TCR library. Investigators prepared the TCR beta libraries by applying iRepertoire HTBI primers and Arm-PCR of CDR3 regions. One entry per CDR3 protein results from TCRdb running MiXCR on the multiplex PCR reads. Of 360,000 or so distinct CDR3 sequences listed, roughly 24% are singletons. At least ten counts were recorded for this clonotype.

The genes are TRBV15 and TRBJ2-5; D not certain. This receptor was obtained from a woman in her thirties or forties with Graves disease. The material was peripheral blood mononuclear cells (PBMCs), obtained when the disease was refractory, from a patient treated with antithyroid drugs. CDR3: CATSRTRYARETQYF. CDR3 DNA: TGTGCCACCAGCAGGACCCGATACGCCAGGGAGACCCAGTACTTC.